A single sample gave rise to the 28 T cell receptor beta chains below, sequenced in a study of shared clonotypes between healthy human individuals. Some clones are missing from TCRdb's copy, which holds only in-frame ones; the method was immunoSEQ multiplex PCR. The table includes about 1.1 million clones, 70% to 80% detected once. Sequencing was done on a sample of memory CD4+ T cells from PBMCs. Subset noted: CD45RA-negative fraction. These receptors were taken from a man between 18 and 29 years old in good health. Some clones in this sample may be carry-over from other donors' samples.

As DNA, the CDR3 is TGTGCCAGTATGGGACTAGCGGGAGGGCCTCGCGAGCAGTACTTC. Protein sequence: CASMGLAGGPREQYF. The chain is built from TRBV19 and TRBJ2-7, with 16 bases aligning to TRBD2. Germline CDR1 is LNHDA and CDR2 is SQIVND (reference sequence). The ends lost 7 bases at V and 6 bases at J; junction bases unmatched: 6. The CDR3 totals 15 residues.

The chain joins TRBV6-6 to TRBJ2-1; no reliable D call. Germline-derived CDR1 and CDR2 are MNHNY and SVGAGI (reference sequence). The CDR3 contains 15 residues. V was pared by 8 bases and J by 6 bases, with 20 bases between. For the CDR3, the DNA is TGTGCCAGCCAGTTAGACCGAGCCCAACCCAATGAGCAGTTCTTC. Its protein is CASQLDRAQPNEQFF.

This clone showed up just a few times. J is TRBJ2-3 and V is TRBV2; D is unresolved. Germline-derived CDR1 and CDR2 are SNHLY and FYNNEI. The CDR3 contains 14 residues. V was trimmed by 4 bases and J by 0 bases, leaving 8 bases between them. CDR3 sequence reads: CASSVILSTDTQYF. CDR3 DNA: TGTGCCAGCAGTGTAATATTGAGCACAGATACGCAGTATTTT.

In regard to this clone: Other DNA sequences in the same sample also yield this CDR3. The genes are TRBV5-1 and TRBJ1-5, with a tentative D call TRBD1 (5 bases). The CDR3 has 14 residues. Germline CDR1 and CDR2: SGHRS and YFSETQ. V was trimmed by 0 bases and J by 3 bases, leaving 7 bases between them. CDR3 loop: CASSLEGTNQPQHF. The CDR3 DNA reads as TGCGCCAGCAGCTTGGAAGGGACCAATCAGCCCCAGCATTTT.

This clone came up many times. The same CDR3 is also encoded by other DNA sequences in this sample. This CDR3 is CASSLGNSGTGIEKLFF. CDR3 nucleotide sequence: TGCGCCAGCAGCTTGGGAAACTCCGGGACAGGGATCGAAAAACTGTTTTTT. The V gene is TRBV5-1, the J gene TRBJ1-4, with 9 bases identical to TRBD1. The CDR3 consists of 17 residues. Germline CDR1 and CDR2: SGHRS and YFSETQ. Germline trimming cut 0 bases from V and 8 bases from J; bases unmatched to any gene: 11.

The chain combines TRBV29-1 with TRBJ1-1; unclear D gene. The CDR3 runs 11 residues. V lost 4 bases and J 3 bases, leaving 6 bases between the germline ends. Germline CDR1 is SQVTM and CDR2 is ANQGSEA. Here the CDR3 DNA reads TGCAGCGTTGCAGAGTACACTGAAGCTTTCTTT. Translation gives CSVAEYTEAFF.

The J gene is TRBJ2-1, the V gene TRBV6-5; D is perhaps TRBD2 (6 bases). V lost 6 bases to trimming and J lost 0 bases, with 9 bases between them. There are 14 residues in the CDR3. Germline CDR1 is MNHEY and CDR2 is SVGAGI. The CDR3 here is CASRFSGSYNEQFF. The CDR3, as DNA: TGTGCCAGCAGGTTTAGCGGCTCCTACAATGAGCAGTTCTTC.

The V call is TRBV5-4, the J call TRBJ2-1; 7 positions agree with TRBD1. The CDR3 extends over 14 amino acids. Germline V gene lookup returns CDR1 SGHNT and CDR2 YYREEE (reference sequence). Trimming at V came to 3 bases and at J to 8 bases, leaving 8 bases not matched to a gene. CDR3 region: CASSWDSQIDEQFF. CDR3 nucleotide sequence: TGTGCCAGCAGCTGGGACAGCCAGATCGATGAGCAGTTCTTC.

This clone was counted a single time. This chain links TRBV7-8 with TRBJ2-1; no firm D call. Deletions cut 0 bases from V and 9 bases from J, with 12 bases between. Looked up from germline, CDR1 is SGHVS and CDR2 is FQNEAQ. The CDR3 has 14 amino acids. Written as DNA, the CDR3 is TGTGCCAGCAGCTTAGCACCAGAGTGGACTGAGCAGTTCTTC. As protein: CASSLAPEWTEQFF.

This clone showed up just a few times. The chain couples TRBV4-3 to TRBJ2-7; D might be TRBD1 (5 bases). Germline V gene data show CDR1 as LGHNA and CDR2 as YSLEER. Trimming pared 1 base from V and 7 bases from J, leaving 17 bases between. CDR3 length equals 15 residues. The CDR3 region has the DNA TGCGCCAGCAGCCAAGCGGGCCAGGGCGCTGAAGAGCAGTACTTC. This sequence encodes CASSQAGQGAEEQYF.

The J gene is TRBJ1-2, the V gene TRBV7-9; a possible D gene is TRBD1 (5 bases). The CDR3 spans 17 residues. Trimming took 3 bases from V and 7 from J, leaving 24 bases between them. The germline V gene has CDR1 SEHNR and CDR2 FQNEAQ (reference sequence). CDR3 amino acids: CASSFPNAMDNRGGYTF. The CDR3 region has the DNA TGTGCCAGCAGCTTTCCGAACGCGATGGACAACCGAGGTGGCTACACCTTC.

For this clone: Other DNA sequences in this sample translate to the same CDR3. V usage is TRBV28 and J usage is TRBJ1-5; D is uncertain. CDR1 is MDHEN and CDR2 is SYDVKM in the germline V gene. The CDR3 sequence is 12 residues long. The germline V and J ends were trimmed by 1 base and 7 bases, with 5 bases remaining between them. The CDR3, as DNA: TGTGCCAGCAGTTTATTCCGGCAGCCCCAGCATTTT. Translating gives CASSLFRQPQHF.

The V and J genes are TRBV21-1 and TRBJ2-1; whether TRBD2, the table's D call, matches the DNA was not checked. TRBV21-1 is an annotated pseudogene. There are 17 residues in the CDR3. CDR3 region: CASSPPGGRAPYNEQFF. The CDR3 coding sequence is TGTGCCAGCAGCCCCCCGGGCGGGAGGGCTCCCTACAATGAGCAGTTCTTC.

The CDR3, as DNA: TGTGCCAGCAACCCTCGGGAAGGAAATGAGCAGTTCTTC. Protein product: CASNPREGNEQFF. The chain is built from TRBV9 and TRBJ2-1, with a tentative D call TRBD2 (5 bases). The CDR3 extends over 13 amino acids. V was pared by 6 bases and J by 7 bases, with 14 bases between. CDR1 is SGDLS and CDR2 is YYNGEE in the germline V gene.

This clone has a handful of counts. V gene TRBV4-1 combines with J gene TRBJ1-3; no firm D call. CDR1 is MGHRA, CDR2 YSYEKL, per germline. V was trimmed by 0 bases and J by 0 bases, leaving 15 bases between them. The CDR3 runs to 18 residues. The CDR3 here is CASSQESPRRLSGNTIYF. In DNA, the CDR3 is TGCGCCAGCAGCCAAGAGTCGCCCAGACGCCTCTCTGGAAACACCATATATTTT.

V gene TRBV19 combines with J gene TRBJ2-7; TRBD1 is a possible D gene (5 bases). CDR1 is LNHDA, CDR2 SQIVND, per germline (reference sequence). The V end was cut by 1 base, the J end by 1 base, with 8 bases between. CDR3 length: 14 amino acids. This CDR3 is CASSIGDSSYEQYF. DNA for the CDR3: TGTGCCAGTAGTATAGGAGACAGTTCCTACGAGCAGTACTTC.

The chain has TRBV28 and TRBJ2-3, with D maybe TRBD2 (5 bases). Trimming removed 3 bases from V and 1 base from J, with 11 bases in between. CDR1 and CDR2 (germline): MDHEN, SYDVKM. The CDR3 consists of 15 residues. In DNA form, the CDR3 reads TGTGCCAGCAGTTTGGGAGCGGACCGCACAGATACGCAGTATTTT. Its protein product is CASSLGADRTDTQYF.

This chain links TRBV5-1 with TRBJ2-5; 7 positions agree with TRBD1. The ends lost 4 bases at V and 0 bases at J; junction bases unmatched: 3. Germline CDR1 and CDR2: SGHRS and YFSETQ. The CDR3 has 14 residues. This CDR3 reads CASSPTGDQETQYF. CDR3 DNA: TGCGCCAGCAGCCCTACAGGGGACCAAGAGACCCAGTACTTC.

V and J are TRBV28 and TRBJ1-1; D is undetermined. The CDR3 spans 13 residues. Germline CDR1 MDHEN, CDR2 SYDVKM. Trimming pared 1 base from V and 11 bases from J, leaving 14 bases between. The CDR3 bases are TGTGCCAGCAGTTTATCGGGGAGAAAGGAGGCTTTCTTT. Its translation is CASSLSGRKEAFF.

CDR3 sequence (DNA): TGCAGCGTAACCCTAGCGGTTGGAGGGAATGAGCAGTTCTTC. This gives the protein CSVTLAVGGNEQFF. The chain employs TRBV29-1 and TRBJ2-1; 7 bases are shared with TRBD2. The V and J ends lost 6 bases and 7 bases, in that order; junction bases with no gene match: 12. CDR3 length: 14 amino acids. CDR1 SQVTM and CDR2 ANQGSEA come from the germline V gene.

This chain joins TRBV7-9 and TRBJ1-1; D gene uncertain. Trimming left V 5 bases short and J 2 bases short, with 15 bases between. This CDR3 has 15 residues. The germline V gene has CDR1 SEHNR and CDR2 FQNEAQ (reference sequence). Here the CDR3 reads CASSPLPQSNTEAFF. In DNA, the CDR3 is TGTGCCAGCAGCCCCCTCCCTCAGAGCAACACTGAAGCTTTCTTT.

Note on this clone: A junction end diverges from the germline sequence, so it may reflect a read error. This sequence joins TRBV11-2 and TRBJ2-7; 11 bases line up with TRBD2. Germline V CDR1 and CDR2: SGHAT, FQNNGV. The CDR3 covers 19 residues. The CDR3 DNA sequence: TGTGCCAGCAGCTTGAATTCCCTAGCGGGAGGTCCGTCGAACTACGAGCAGTGCTTC. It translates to CASSLNSLAGGPSNYEQCF.

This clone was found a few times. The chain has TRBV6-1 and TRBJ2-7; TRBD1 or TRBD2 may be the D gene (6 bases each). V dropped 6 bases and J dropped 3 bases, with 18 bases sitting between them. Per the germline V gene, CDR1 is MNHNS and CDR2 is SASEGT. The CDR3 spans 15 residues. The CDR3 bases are TGTGCCAGCAGGCGGGACACTGTCCCCCTCTACGAGCAGTACTTC. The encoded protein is CASRRDTVPLYEQYF.

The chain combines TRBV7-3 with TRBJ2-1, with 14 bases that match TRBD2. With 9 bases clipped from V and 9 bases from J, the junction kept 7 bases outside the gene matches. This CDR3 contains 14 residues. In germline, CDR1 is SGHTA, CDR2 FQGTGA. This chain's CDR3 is CASRLAGGRGEQFF. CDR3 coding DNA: TGTGCCAGTAGACTAGCGGGAGGGCGAGGTGAGCAGTTCTTC. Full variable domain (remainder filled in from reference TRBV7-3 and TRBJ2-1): GAGVSQTPSNKVTEKGKYVELRCDPISGHTALYWYRQSLGQGPEFLIYFQGTGAADDSGLPNDRFFAVRPEGSVSTLKIQRTERGDSAVYLCASRLAGGRGEQFFGPGTRLTVL.

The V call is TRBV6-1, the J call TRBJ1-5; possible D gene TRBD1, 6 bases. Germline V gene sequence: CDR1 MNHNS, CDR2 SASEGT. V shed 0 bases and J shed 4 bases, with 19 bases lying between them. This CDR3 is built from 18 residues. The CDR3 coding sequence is TGTGCCAGCAGTGAAGCGATATACTTTGGGGGGCGGAATCAGCCCCAGCATTTT. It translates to CASSEAIYFGGRNQPQHF.

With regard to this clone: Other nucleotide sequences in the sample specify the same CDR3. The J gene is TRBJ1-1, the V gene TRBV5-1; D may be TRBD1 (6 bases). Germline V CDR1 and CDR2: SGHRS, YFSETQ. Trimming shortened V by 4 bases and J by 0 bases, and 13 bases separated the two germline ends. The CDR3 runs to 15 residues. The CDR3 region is CASSLGGGMNTEAFF. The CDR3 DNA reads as TGCGCCAGCAGCCTAGGTGGGGGCATGAACACTGAAGCTTTCTTT.

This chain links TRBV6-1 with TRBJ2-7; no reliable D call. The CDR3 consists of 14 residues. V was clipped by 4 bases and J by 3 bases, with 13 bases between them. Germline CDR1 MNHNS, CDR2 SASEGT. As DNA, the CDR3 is TGTGCCAGCAGTGGCCCCGGGTCACACTACGAGCAGTACTTC. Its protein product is CASSGPGSHYEQYF.

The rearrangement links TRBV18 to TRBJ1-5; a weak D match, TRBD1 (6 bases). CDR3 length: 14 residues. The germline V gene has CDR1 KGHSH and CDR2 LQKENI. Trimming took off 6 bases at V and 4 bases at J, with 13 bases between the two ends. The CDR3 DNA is TGTGCCAGCTCCTCGGCGGGGGCTAATCAGCCCCAGCATTTT. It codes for CASSSAGANQPQHF.